This T cell receptor (beta chain) was captured by sequencing in a study of blood T cells in healthy people across ages. Study-level results: Long-lived donors had more naive CD4+ cells and higher diversity than aged donors. Unsorted PBMC input precluded a conclusive naive versus antigen-experienced comparison. Age advanced and TCR beta diversity per million T cells fell, roughly linearly.

This clonotype was seen many times. Its antigen is unidentified. Next came a second PCR, run for about 6 to 12 cycles, which used a sample-barcoded 5' primer along with a J-beta primer mix. TCRdb itself ran the 5' RACE reads through MiXCR, one entry per CDR3 protein. Of about 640,000 distinct CDR3 sequences in the sample, roughly 53% were seen once. CDR1 and CDR2 (germline): SGHTA, FQGNSA. The CDR3 consists of 14 residues. With 1 base removed from V and 10 bases from J, the gap between germline ends came to 14 bases. The receptor was derived from a man in his sixties in good health. The gene calls are TRBV7-2 and TRBJ2-1; D remains ambiguous. Sequences were obtained from blood. The CDR3 bases are TGTGCCAGCAGCTTAGGGGCTAGTAGTGGCGAGCAGTTCTTC. It yields the protein CASSLGASSGEQFF.